The next 30 T cell receptor beta chains were all read from a single sample in a study of blood T cell repertoires in COVID-19. The method was immunoSEQ multiplex PCR; TCRdb's version includes in-frame clones alone and lacks a portion of them. This table holds some 250,000 clones, around nine tenths found once. The sample comprised peripheral blood. These receptors were collected from a woman aged 55 to 70 with COVID-19, enrolled during active disease.

J is TRBJ2-1 and V is TRBV5-4; TRBD1 matches 8 bases. Germline values: CDR1 SGHNT, CDR2 YYREEE (reference sequence). The CDR3 spans 15 residues. J lost 3 bases, V lost 1 base, and 3 bases had no gene match. In nucleotides, the CDR3 is TGTGCCAGCAGCTTGTATGGACAGGGCTACAATGAGCAGTTCTTC. This codes for CASSLYGQGYNEQFF.

DNA of the CDR3: TGTGCCAGCAGCAGGGACCCGACAGTTCAGCCCCAGCATTTT. Amino acids: CASSRDPTVQPQHF. This chain joins TRBV7-9 and TRBJ1-5, with D maybe TRBD1 (5 bases). In germline, CDR1 is SEHNR, CDR2 FQNEAQ (reference sequence). V gave up 5 bases and J gave up 6 bases, with 14 bases separating them. CDR3 length: 14 residues.

This clone was recorded only once. A read error may be the cause here, since a much bigger clone is one base away. Other DNA sequences in the same sample also yield this CDR3. The genes are TRBV6-5 and TRBJ2-6; no clear D gene. V was pared by 7 bases and J by 0 bases, with 7 bases between. Germline-derived CDR1 and CDR2 are MNHEY and SVGAGI. The CDR3 covers 14 residues. CDR3 residues: CASIKSSGANVLTF. In DNA form, the CDR3 reads TGTGCCAGCATAAAGAGCTCTGGGGCCAACGTCCTGACTTTC.

This sequence joins TRBV9 and TRBJ1-4; D remains unclear. This CDR3 region has 16 residues. Germline-derived CDR1 and CDR2 are SGDLS and YYNGEE. The V end lost 4 bases, the J end lost 0 bases, and 13 bases lay between the germline ends. CDR3 region: CASSPGRGTTNEKLFF. CDR3 coding DNA: TGTGCCAGCAGCCCCGGTCGGGGAACAACTAATGAAAAACTGTTTTTT.

CDR3 nucleotide sequence: TGTGCTAGTGGTTTGGTGGCGGCCTTATACAATGAGCAGTTCTTC. Amino acid sequence: CASGLVAALYNEQFF. The chain combines TRBV12-5 with TRBJ2-1, with D unresolved. Trimming cost V 0 bases and J 4 bases, with 10 bases left between them. CDR1 is LGHNT and CDR2 is FRNRAP in the germline V gene. The CDR3 has 15 amino acids.

This clone is a singleton in its sample. The chain employs TRBV28 and TRBJ2-1; a possible D gene is TRBD2 (6 bases). V was pared by 6 bases and J by 4 bases, with 13 bases between. The CDR3 is made up of 14 amino acids. Germline CDR1 is MDHEN and CDR2 is SYDVKM. CDR3 DNA sequence: TGTGCCAGCAGCCGGATGGGGGGATACAATGAGCAGTTCTTC. It is translated as CASSRMGGYNEQFF.

In this sample, this clone turned up a few times. J is TRBJ1-6 and V is TRBV6-6, with TRBD1 matching 9 bases. The CDR3 has 14 amino acids. V lost 5 bases to trimming and J lost 10 bases; unmatched junction nucleotides: 6. In germline, CDR1 is MNHNY, CDR2 SVGAGI (reference sequence). CDR3 DNA sequence: TGTGCCAGCAGTCGGGGACAGGGAGGGTCACCCCTCCACTTT. The encoded protein is CASSRGQGGSPLHF.

This rearrangement joins TRBV30 to TRBJ2-7, with D maybe TRBD2 (6 bases). V lost 3 bases, J lost 7 bases, and 13 bases lay in between. This CDR3 comprises 12 residues. Germline CDR1 and CDR2: GTSNPN and SVGIG (reference sequence). The CDR3 loop reads CAWSYWAGEQYF. DNA of the CDR3: TGTGCCTGGAGCTACTGGGCGGGGGAGCAGTACTTC.

The chain has TRBV3-1 (or the pseudogene TRBV3-2) and TRBJ2-6; 7 bases fit TRBD2. The CDR3 extends over 17 amino acids. The V gene's germline CDR1 is LGHDT and CDR2 YNNKEL (reference sequence). Trimming took 0 bases from V and 4 from J; bases not matched to a gene: 6. The CDR3, as DNA: TGTGCCAGCAGCCAAGAGGAGGGAGGGTTAGGGGCCAACGTCCTGACTTTC. Translation gives CASSQEEGGLGANVLTF.

The gene calls are TRBV27 and TRBJ1-6; TRBD1 matches 7 bases. Unmatched junction bases numbered 3, after V lost 10 bases and J lost 3 bases. CDR1 is MNHEY and CDR2 is SMNVEV in the germline V gene (reference sequence). This CDR3 region has 13 residues. This CDR3 is CATRDSYNSPLHF. CDR3 DNA: TGTGCCACCCGGGACAGCTATAATTCACCCCTCCACTTT.

The V call is TRBV5-4, the J call TRBJ1-1, with D uncertain. Germline loops: CDR1 SGHNT, CDR2 YYREEE (reference sequence). The CDR3 has 16 amino acids. Trimming took 0 bases from V and 5 from J, leaving 17 bases between them. The CDR3 sequence is CASSLGAHRSGTEAFF. For the CDR3, the DNA is TGTGCCAGCAGCTTGGGGGCGCACCGATCGGGGACTGAAGCTTTCTTT.

This clone was found once. This sequence joins TRBV20-1 and TRBJ1-6; 9 bases match TRBD1. The J segment lost 8 bases and the V segment lost 3 bases, leaving 8 bases of the junction unmatched. CDR1 DFQATT and CDR2 SNEGSKA come from the germline V gene (reference sequence). The CDR3 length is 15 residues. The CDR3 reads CSASPAGDRDSPLHF. CDR3 nucleotides: TGCAGTGCTAGTCCCGCCGGGGACAGGGATTCACCCCTCCACTTT.

The chain combines TRBV28 with TRBJ1-4; D is possibly TRBD1 (6 bases). Germline assignment: CDR1 MDHEN and CDR2 SYDVKM. The CDR3 runs to 16 residues. Between the trimmed V and J ends, which lost 4 bases and 2 bases, there was a span of 14 bases. The CDR3 sequence is CASSSSGGLTNEKLFF. CDR3 DNA sequence: TGTGCCAGCAGTTCAAGCGGGGGGCTCACTAATGAAAAACTGTTTTTT. Full variable domain (rest looked up from reference TRBV28 and TRBJ1-4): DVKVTQSSRYLVKRTGEKVFLECVQDMDHENMFWYRQDPGLGLRLIYFSYDVKMKEKGDIPEGYSVSREKKERFSLILESASTNQTSMYLCASSSSGGLTNEKLFFGSGTQLSVL.

At least ten counts were recorded for this clone. The genes are TRBV5-1 and TRBJ2-1, with 8 bases that match TRBD2. Germline CDR1 reads SGHRS; CDR2 reads YFSETQ. The length of the CDR3 is 15 residues. V lost 6 bases, J lost 0 bases, and 5 bases stayed unmatched. The CDR3 coding sequence is TGCGCCAGCATGTGGAGCGGGAGCTCCTACAATGAGCAGTTCTTC. Protein product: CASMWSGSSYNEQFF.

V is TRBV5-1 and J is TRBJ1-5; 8 nucleotides align to TRBD1. CDR1 SGHRS and CDR2 YFSETQ come from the germline V gene. The V segment lost 4 bases and the J segment 6 bases; nucleotides outside the gene matches: 3. The CDR3 contains 13 residues. The CDR3 loop reads CASSPDRGQPQHF. As DNA, the CDR3 is TGCGCCAGCAGCCCTGACAGGGGTCAGCCCCAGCATTTT.

The chain employs TRBV27 and TRBJ2-7, with 9 positions matching TRBD1. The CDR3 extends over 14 amino acids. Germline V gene sequence: CDR1 MNHEY, CDR2 SMNVEV (reference sequence). Trimming took 3 bases from V and 4 from J; bases not matched to a gene: 4. CDR3 protein: CASSFTGTGYEQYF. The CDR3 nucleotides read TGTGCCAGCAGTTTTACCGGGACAGGGTACGAGCAGTACTTC.

This clone was observed a single time. The chain links TRBV25-1 to TRBJ1-4; D uncertain. Trimming took off 1 base at V and 5 bases at J, with 11 bases between the two ends. Germline CDR1 MGHDK, CDR2 SYGVNS. This CDR3 region has 15 residues. The CDR3: CASSEFATQNEKLFF. The CDR3, as DNA: TGTGCCAGCAGTGAATTTGCGACTCAGAATGAAAAACTGTTTTTT.

J is TRBJ1-2 and V is TRBV5-1; no firm D call. Germline lookup yields CDR1 SGHRS and CDR2 YFSETQ. V shed 2 bases and J shed 0 bases, with 11 bases lying between them. The CDR3 covers 15 residues. CDR3 in amino acids: CASSFGREANYGYTF. For the CDR3, the DNA is TGCGCCAGCAGCTTCGGACGGGAAGCTAACTATGGCTACACCTTC. Combining the CDR3 with reference TRBV5-1 and TRBJ1-2 gives the whole variable domain KAGVTQTPRYLIKTRGQQVTLSCSPISGHRSVSWYQQTPGQGLQFLFEYFSETQRNKGNFPGRFSGRQFSNSRSEMNVSTLELGDSALYLCASSFGREANYGYTFGSGTRLTVV.

The V and J genes are TRBV27 and TRBJ1-5; weak D call: TRBD1 (5 bases). This CDR3 has 21 residues. V was trimmed by 10 bases and J by 0 bases, leaving 34 bases between them. CDR1 MNHEY and CDR2 SMNVEV come from the germline V gene (reference sequence). The CDR3: CANPTPPPGPRAECSNQPQHF. As DNA, the CDR3 is TGTGCCAACCCCACACCACCCCCAGGGCCCAGGGCCGAGTGTAGCAATCAGCCCCAGCATTTT.

V usage is TRBV7-2 and J usage is TRBJ2-5; TRBD1 aligns across 7 bases. The CDR3 length is 13 residues. V was pared by 7 bases and J by 5 bases, with 7 bases of the junction left unmatched. Germline CDR1 SGHTA, CDR2 FQGNSA. CDR3 loop: CASNQGGQETQYF. The CDR3 nucleotides read TGTGCCAGCAACCAAGGGGGACAGGAGACCCAGTACTTC.

J is TRBJ2-7 and V is TRBV18; D call uncertain. The CDR3 contains 14 residues. V was trimmed by 2 bases and J by 3 bases, leaving 11 bases between them. From germline, CDR1 is KGHSH and CDR2 LQKENI. The CDR3 nucleotides read TGTGCCAGCTCACCATTGCGTGAGGACTACGAGCAGTACTTC. Protein: CASSPLREDYEQYF.

The sample holds a few counts of this clone. This chain joins TRBV29-1 and TRBJ1-2; 9 bases align to TRBD1. V shed 0 bases and J 8 bases; nucleotides not matched to a gene: 4. The germline V gene has CDR1 SQVTM and CDR2 ANQGSEA. The CDR3 is 13 residues long. The CDR3 loop is CSVEEDRGGGYTF. In DNA form, the CDR3 reads TGCAGCGTTGAAGAGGACAGGGGAGGAGGCTACACCTTC.

This clone was seen once. The chain couples TRBV30 to TRBJ1-1, with D perhaps matching TRBD1 (6 bases). Germline values: CDR1 GTSNPN, CDR2 SVGIG (reference sequence). V lost 5 bases and J 6 bases, leaving 16 bases between the germline ends. This CDR3 contains 13 residues. CDR3 bases: TGTGCCTGGGAGGCGAGGGGGTGGGCTGAAGCTTTCTTT. Translating gives CAWEARGWAEAFF.

The V call is TRBV4-3, the J call TRBJ1-1; 7 nucleotides line up with TRBD1. J lost 3 bases, V lost 1 base, and 2 bases had no gene match. CDR3 size: 14 residues. CDR1 and CDR2 (germline): LGHNA, YSLEER. CDR3 in amino acids: CASSQAGTDTEAFF. For the CDR3, the DNA is TGCGCCAGCAGCCAAGCCGGGACAGACACTGAAGCTTTCTTT.

The rearrangement links TRBV19 to TRBJ2-2; perhaps TRBD2 as D (6 bases). Trimming removed 6 bases from V and 0 bases from J, with 11 bases in between. The germline V gene encodes CDR1 LNHDA and CDR2 SQIVND (reference sequence). The CDR3 is made up of 15 amino acids. CDR3 bases: TGTGCCAGTAGCCCTAGCGTAACGAACACCGGGGAGCTGTTTTTT. Protein sequence: CASSPSVTNTGELFF.

The chain joins TRBV24-1 to TRBJ2-1; TRBD2 matches at 10 bases. J gave up 10 bases and V 3 bases, and 14 bases lay outside the gene matches. CDR1 and CDR2 (germline): KGHDR, SFDVKD. The CDR3 covers 17 residues. The CDR3: CATSDRRTSGNRAEQFF. The CDR3 DNA reads TGTGCCACCAGTGATCGCCGAACTAGCGGGAACCGTGCGGAGCAGTTCTTC.

The chain employs TRBV12-3 or TRBV12-4 and TRBJ2-7; TRBD1 matches 11 bases. V dropped 5 bases and J dropped 6; count of bases not matched to a gene: 3. The CDR3 is 13 amino acids. This chain's CDR3 is CASSGTGGAEQYF. CDR3 nucleotides: TGTGCCAGCAGTGGGACAGGGGGAGCCGAGCAGTACTTC.

This sequence joins TRBV4-1 and TRBJ1-1, with 8 bases matching TRBD1. Germline V CDR1 and CDR2: MGHRA, YSYEKL. The CDR3 has 16 amino acids. The trim removed 2 bases at V and 0 bases at J, leaving 5 bases unmatched. CDR3 nucleotides: TGCGCCAGCAGCCAAACCAGGGGGCCCATGAACACTGAAGCTTTCTTT. As protein: CASSQTRGPMNTEAFF.

The gene calls are TRBV14 and TRBJ2-7; the match to TRBD2 covers 11 bases. This CDR3 contains 14 residues. Germline V gene lookup returns CDR1 SGHDN and CDR2 FVKESK. V trimming: 4 bases; J trimming: 5 bases; junction bases outside the gene matches: 4. CDR3 loop: CASSLAGGPHEQYF. The CDR3, as DNA: TGTGCCAGCAGCCTAGCGGGAGGGCCTCACGAGCAGTACTTC.

CDR3: CASSPSRGSNEKLFF. CDR3 sequence (DNA): TGTGCCAGCAGTCCCTCCAGGGGATCTAATGAAAAACTGTTTTTT. The V call is TRBV6-6, the J call TRBJ1-4, with a possible D match to TRBD1 (6 bases). Germline values: CDR1 MNHNY, CDR2 SVGAGI (reference sequence). The CDR3 extends over 15 amino acids. V shed 5 bases and J shed 3 bases, with 13 bases lying between them.